These 32 T cell receptor beta chains share one sample of origin, sequenced in a study of Tregs in tolerant kidney transplant recipients. Assay used: immunoSEQ multiplex PCR; TCRdb lists only in-frame clones, some missing. Here the sample spans about 94,000 clones, over 85% being singletons. The sample was CD4+ T cells from blood, taken before the transplant. The receptors shown here come from a human donor who received a combined kidney and bone marrow transplant.

This clone was picked up one time. The rearrangement uses TRBV6-1 and TRBJ1-4, with D unclear. This CDR3 has 14 amino acids. Germline V gives CDR1 MNHNS, CDR2 SASEGT. Trimming pared 0 bases from V and 2 bases from J, leaving 4 bases between. In DNA form, the CDR3 reads TGTGCCAGCAGTGAAGCCCGGACTAATGAAAAACTGTTTTTT. This sequence encodes CASSEARTNEKLFF.

The J gene is TRBJ2-3, the V gene TRBV7-3; D is possibly TRBD1 (6 bases). This CDR3 has 12 amino acids. The V gene's germline CDR1 is SGHTA and CDR2 FQGTGA. V dropped 5 bases and J dropped 12 bases, with 15 bases sitting between them. Here the CDR3 reads CASSLRGQRQYF. The CDR3 region has the DNA TGTGCCAGCAGCCTTCGCGGACAGCGCCAGTATTTT.

The genes are TRBV5-4 and TRBJ2-3; possibly TRBD2 for D (6 bases). Germline V gene lookup returns CDR1 SGHNT and CDR2 YYREEE (reference sequence). This CDR3 is built from 14 residues. The germline V and J ends were trimmed by 2 bases and 4 bases, with 11 bases remaining between them. CDR3 coding DNA: TGTGCCAGCAGCTTAGATACGGGGGCAGATACGCAGTATTTT. Protein sequence: CASSLDTGADTQYF.

This chain uses TRBV21-1 with TRBJ2-3; no check of the table's D call, TRBD1, against the DNA was made. TRBV21-1 is designated a pseudogene. The CDR3 is 17 residues long. CDR3 DNA: TGTGCCAGCAGCAAAATCGGACAGCGGAGCTGCACAGATACGCAGTATTTT. It translates to CASSKIGQRSCTDTQYF.

The chain is built from TRBV10-3 and TRBJ2-7; a possible D gene is TRBD2 (6 bases). Trimming took 0 bases from V and 2 from J, leaving 8 bases between them. This CDR3 contains 14 residues. Germline V lookup: CDR1 ENHRY, CDR2 SYGVKD. The chain's CDR3 is CAISESGGTYEQYF. The CDR3 DNA sequence: TGTGCCATCAGTGAGTCAGGCGGGACCTACGAGCAGTACTTC.

This clone has only one observation. The chain uses TRBV7-9 and TRBJ1-1, with D perhaps TRBD1 (6 bases). The CDR3 has 15 amino acids. The germline CDR1 and CDR2 sequences are SEHNR and FQNEAQ (reference sequence). V was clipped by 6 bases and J by 1 base, with 15 bases between them. The CDR3 spells CASRSRTEKNTEAFF. The CDR3 region has the DNA TGTGCCAGCAGATCGCGGACAGAAAAGAACACTGAAGCTTTCTTT.

The CDR3 DNA is TGCGCCAGCAGCCAAGAATACAGGGGTTACGAGCAGTACTTC. It codes for CASSQEYRGYEQYF. The rearrangement uses TRBV4-1 and TRBJ2-7; 7 bases agree with TRBD1. Germline CDR1 reads MGHRA; CDR2 reads YSYEKL. The CDR3 totals 14 residues. With 0 bases clipped from V and 4 bases from J, the junction kept 3 bases outside the gene matches.

The gene calls are TRBV2 and TRBJ1-1, with D unresolved. Germline V gives CDR1 SNHLY, CDR2 FYNNEI. The V end was cut by 3 bases, the J end by 0 bases, with 5 bases between. The CDR3 sequence is 13 residues long. CDR3 amino acids: CASSDEVNTEAFF. The CDR3 region has the DNA TGTGCCAGCAGTGATGAGGTGAACACTGAAGCTTTCTTT.

The chain combines TRBV4-3 with TRBJ2-1, with D possibly TRBD2 on 6 matching bases. The CDR3 has 20 residues. V was clipped by 0 bases and J by 6 bases, with 27 bases between them. Germline CDR1 LGHNA, CDR2 YSLEER. This CDR3 reads CASSQDSFRGLFVRSNEQFF. The CDR3 region has the DNA TGCGCCAGCAGCCAAGATAGTTTCCGGGGACTCTTCGTTAGGAGCAATGAGCAGTTCTTC.

The rearrangement joins TRBV21-1 to TRBJ2-5; the table's D gene call, TRBD2, was not cross checked with the DNA. TRBV21-1 counts as a pseudogene. CDR3 length: 14 residues. CDR3 amino acids: CASSKGRVVETQYF. The CDR3 DNA follows: TGTGCCAGCAGCAAGGGGAGGGTCGTGGAGACCCAGTACTTC.

The chain couples TRBV5-6 to TRBJ2-1; D unclear. V gave up 7 bases and J gave up 0 bases, with 2 bases separating them. The CDR3 loop spans 11 amino acids. Germline lookup yields CDR1 SGHDT and CDR2 YYEEEE. CDR3 amino acids: CASHSYNEQFF. The CDR3 DNA sequence: TGTGCCAGCCACTCCTACAATGAGCAGTTCTTC.

The chain couples TRBV30 to TRBJ2-2, with D possibly matching TRBD1 (6 bases). Trimming cost V 1 base and J 4 bases, with 13 bases left between them. The CDR3 sequence is 15 residues long. Germline assignment: CDR1 GTSNPN and CDR2 SVGIG (reference sequence). CDR3 DNA: TGTGCCTGGAGTGAGGGACACCCTATCACCGGGGAGCTGTTTTTT. Translating it yields CAWSEGHPITGELFF.

This chain joins TRBV27 and TRBJ2-1; D may be TRBD1 (6 bases). This CDR3 region has 12 residues. Germline loops: CDR1 MNHEY, CDR2 SMNVEV (reference sequence). V shed 11 bases and J shed 4 bases, with 12 bases lying between them. CDR3 protein: CAGPQGYNEQFF. The DNA for the CDR3 is TGTGCCGGGCCACAGGGTTACAATGAGCAGTTCTTC.

The chain couples TRBV2 to TRBJ2-3; TRBD2 matches 7 bases. J was trimmed by 0 bases and V by 1 base; bases with no gene match: 1. From germline, CDR1 is SNHLY and CDR2 FYNNEI. The CDR3 contains 15 residues. CDR3 sequence: CASSEDGGSTDTQYF. The CDR3 DNA sequence: TGTGCCAGCAGTGAAGACGGGGGGAGCACAGATACGCAGTATTTT.

This rearrangement joins TRBV7-2 to TRBJ2-7; 15 bases agree with TRBD2. This CDR3 has 17 amino acids. V lost 5 bases, J lost 3 bases, and 8 bases stayed unmatched. Germline assignment: CDR1 SGHTA and CDR2 FQGNSA. The CDR3: CASSASGLAGGSYEQYF. In DNA, the CDR3 is TGTGCCAGCAGCGCCTCGGGACTAGCGGGGGGTAGCTACGAGCAGTACTTC.

V gene TRBV30 combines with J gene TRBJ1-2; D ambiguous. CDR1 is GTSNPN, CDR2 SVGIG, per germline (reference sequence). Trimming stripped 5 bases from V and 2 bases from J, with 12 bases between. The CDR3 loop spans 13 amino acids. Here the CDR3 reads CAWSFNRNYGYTF. The CDR3 DNA reads as TGTGCCTGGTCTTTCAACCGGAACTATGGCTACACCTTC. The full variable domain, its missing parts supplied by reference TRBV30 and TRBJ1-2, is SQTIHQWPATLVQPVGSPLSLECTVEGTSNPNLYWYRQAAGRGLQLLFYSVGIGQISSEVPQNLSASRPQDRQFILSSKKLLLSDSGFYLCAWSFNRNYGYTFGSGTRLTVV.

The chain employs TRBV6-1 and TRBJ1-1; no clear D. The V and J ends lost 4 bases and 1 base respectively, with 13 bases between them. Germline CDR1 and CDR2: MNHNS and SASEGT. This CDR3 region has 15 residues. The CDR3 region is CASSGSPLGNTEAFF. The CDR3 DNA reads as TGTGCCAGCAGTGGATCCCCTCTCGGGAACACTGAAGCTTTCTTT.

This clone was counted once. V usage is TRBV6-5 and J usage is TRBJ2-7; tentatively, D is TRBD1 (6 bases). V was shortened by 0 bases and J by 4 bases, with 13 bases between the two germline ends. In germline, CDR1 is MNHEY, CDR2 SVGAGI. The CDR3 covers 15 residues. In DNA form, the CDR3 reads TGTGCCAGCAGTTACTCAAGGGGACATTTGTACGAGCAGTACTTC. This translates into CASSYSRGHLYEQYF.

The chain recombines TRBV4-1 with TRBJ1-5; D possibly corresponds to TRBD1 (5 bases). V was cut by 0 bases and J by 9 bases, with 18 bases left in between. The CDR3 totals 16 residues. Germline V gives CDR1 MGHRA, CDR2 YSYEKL. The CDR3 loop is CASSQDGQGGVGPQHF. CDR3 sequence (DNA): TGCGCCAGCAGCCAAGATGGCCAGGGTGGGGTTGGGCCCCAGCATTTT.

The rearrangement links TRBV5-4 to TRBJ2-3; D is ambiguous. Germline V CDR1 and CDR2: SGHNT, YYREEE (reference sequence). The CDR3 is 14 residues long. The germline V and J ends were trimmed by 4 bases and 5 bases, with 14 bases remaining between them. In DNA form, the CDR3 reads TGTGCCAGCAGCCTAGTCCCAGCCCGAGATACGCAGTATTTT. Encoded protein: CASSLVPARDTQYF.

In regard to this clone: The identical CDR3 is also encoded by other nucleotide sequences in the sample. The gene calls are TRBV30 and TRBJ1-6; D gene ambiguous. Deletions cut 1 base from V and 7 bases from J, with 14 bases between. The CDR3 spans 15 residues. CDR1 GTSNPN and CDR2 SVGIG come from the germline V gene (reference sequence). The CDR3 nucleotides are TGTGCCTGGAGTGAAGTCGGGATAGGGAATTCACCCCTCCACTTT. It specifies CAWSEVGIGNSPLHF.

The chain uses TRBV4-1 and TRBJ1-4; D uncertain. Trimming took off 1 base at V and 8 bases at J, with 8 bases between the two ends. Germline V gene data show CDR1 as MGHRA and CDR2 as YSYEKL. This CDR3 contains 13 residues. CDR3 nucleotide sequence: TGCGCCAGCAGCCAAGGACAAAGAGAAAAACTGTTTTTT. Translation: CASSQGQREKLFF.

V is TRBV7-3 and J is TRBJ2-7; TRBD2 might be the D (5 bases). This CDR3 is 14 amino acids long. V was clipped by 5 bases and J by 2 bases, with 13 bases between them. CDR1 SGHTA and CDR2 FQGTGA come from the germline V gene. CDR3 sequence reads: CASSPPGSPYEQYF. DNA of the CDR3: TGTGCCAGCAGCCCCCCGGGGTCGCCCTACGAGCAGTACTTC. Filled out from reference TRBV7-3 and TRBJ2-7, the complete variable domain reads GAGVSQTPSNKVTEKGKYVELRCDPISGHTALYWYRQSLGQGPEFLIYFQGTGAADDSGLPNDRFFAVRPEGSVSTLKIQRTERGDSAVYLCASSPPGSPYEQYFGPGTRLTVT.

This rearrangement joins TRBV5-5 to TRBJ2-3; the D is unclear. V shed 0 bases and J shed 0 bases, with 8 bases lying between them. Germline V lookup: CDR1 SGHKS, CDR2 YYEKEE (reference sequence). The CDR3 is 15 amino acids. The DNA of the CDR3 is TGTGCCAGCAGCTTGGCCCCAGTCAGCACAGATACGCAGTATTTT. Residues: CASSLAPVSTDTQYF.

CDR3 DNA sequence: TGTGCTGTGGAAGGGGCGAGCGAGCAGTACTTC. Its translation: CAVEGASEQYF. The chain recombines TRBV30 with TRBJ2-7; D perhaps matches TRBD1 (5 bases). The CDR3 spans 11 residues. The germline V gene encodes CDR1 GTSNPN and CDR2 SVGIG (reference sequence).

The genes are TRBV7-3 and TRBJ2-4, with D maybe TRBD2 (6 bases). V lost 5 bases to trimming and J lost 2 bases, with 13 bases between them. Germline V gene sequence: CDR1 SGHTA, CDR2 FQGTGA. The CDR3 sequence is 15 residues long. The CDR3 sequence is CASSPTGGSKNIQYF. The CDR3 DNA sequence: TGTGCCAGCAGCCCGACCGGGGGTTCCAAAAACATTCAGTACTTC.

The chain recombines TRBV11-2 with TRBJ2-3, with D unresolved. Trimming removed 3 bases from V and 0 bases from J, with 16 bases in between. The germline gives CDR1 SGHAT, CDR2 FQNNGV. The CDR3 runs 17 residues. CDR3 sequence (DNA): TGTGCCAGCAGCTTGGCTGGTGTCGTCTCTAGCACAGATACGCAGTATTTT. Its protein product is CASSLAGVVSSTDTQYF.

The chain employs TRBV27 and TRBJ2-2; TRBD2 agrees at 10 bases. The CDR3 runs 18 residues. With V trimmed by 3 bases and J by 3 bases, 10 bases remained unmatched. Germline loops: CDR1 MNHEY, CDR2 SMNVEV (reference sequence). The CDR3 DNA reads as TGTGCCAGCAGTTTTGGGCTACTAGCGGGACTCTACACCGGGGAGCTGTTTTTT. Its protein product is CASSFGLLAGLYTGELFF.

This clone appeared once. The chain has TRBV6-5 and TRBJ2-7, with a weak D call TRBD2 (5 bases). Looked up from germline, CDR1 is MNHEY and CDR2 is SVGAGI. The CDR3 runs 14 residues. The V gene lost 5 bases and the J gene lost 4 bases, with 15 bases spanning the gap. The CDR3 loop is CASSPTRRRYEQYF. CDR3 coding DNA: TGTGCCAGCAGTCCCACTAGGAGGAGGTACGAGCAGTACTTC.

The chain has TRBV15 and TRBJ2-5; 10 nucleotides line up with TRBD2. The length of the CDR3 is 13 residues. Germline lookup yields CDR1 LNHNV and CDR2 YYDKDF (reference sequence). Trimming took 8 bases from V and 5 from J; bases not matched to a gene: 5. The CDR3 DNA follows: TGTGCCACCTCTAGCGGGAGTAGGGAGACCCAGTACTTC. Amino acid sequence: CATSSGSRETQYF.

The rearrangement joins TRBV29-1 to TRBJ2-3, with 10 bases that match TRBD1. Looked up from germline, CDR1 is SQVTM and CDR2 is ANQGSEA. This CDR3 is built from 15 residues. Trimming cost V 6 bases and J 4 bases; bases outside gene matches: 10. Here the CDR3 DNA reads TGCAGCGTCGCACGACAGGGGGCTCAGGCAGATACGCAGTATTTT. Encoded protein: CSVARQGAQADTQYF.

V gene TRBV11-1 combines with J gene TRBJ2-7; D is uncertain. The CDR3 is 12 amino acids. Trimming pared 4 bases from V and 4 bases from J, leaving 8 bases between. Germline-derived CDR1 and CDR2 are SGHAT and FQDESV (reference sequence). CDR3 nucleotides: TGTGCCAGCAGCTCTACGCTATACGAGCAGTACTTC. This codes for CASSSTLYEQYF.